This T cell receptor (beta chain) was observed in a study of T cells in Graves' hyperthyroidism and ophthalmopathy. Germline lookup yields CDR1 MNHEY and CDR2 SVGAGI. The CDR3 runs to 14 residues. The V and J ends lost 5 bases and 6 bases, in that order; junction bases with no gene match: 6. Amplification of TCR beta CDR3 regions used RNA as the template. The HTBI set primed first-round TCR CDR3 RT-PCR. TCRdb re-analysed the multiplex PCR reads in MiXCR, keeping a single row per CDR3 protein. This repertoire shows almost 350,000 distinct CDR3 sequences, roughly 18% found once; its top ten account for about a sixth. The study based diagnoses on clinical symptoms, serum thyroxine and TRAb, thyroid ultrasound and orbital computed tomography. This clonotype was counted ten times or more.

The sequenced material came from blood. The rearrangement links TRBV6-5 to TRBJ2-7; 11 nucleotides align to TRBD1. The TCR sequence derives from a woman aged 40 to 49 with Graves' ophthalmopathy. The CDR3 protein is CASSHRTGGGEQYF. The CDR3 nucleotides are TGTGCCAGCAGTCATAGGACAGGGGGCGGCGAGCAGTACTTC.